These 10 T cell receptor beta chains came from one sample sequenced in a study of blood T cells in healthy people across ages. Combining a sample-barcoded 5' primer with a J-beta primer mix, a second PCR ran for about 6 to 11 cycles. TCRdb recomputed calls from the 5' RACE reads with MiXCR, one row per CDR3 protein. The sample includes about 730,000 distinct CDR3 sequences, around 40% seen only once; the top ten take less than 25%. The sequenced sample consisted of blood. The receptors derive from a woman aged 55-69 years in good health.

This clonotype appeared many times. The V and J genes are TRBV5-1 and TRBJ2-1; TRBD1 agrees at 10 bases. The junction had 13 bases not matched to a gene; V was cut back by 3 bases and J by 10 bases. Germline loops: CDR1 SGHRS, CDR2 YFSETQ. CDR3 size: 16 residues. The CDR3 bases are TGCGCCAGCAGCTGGCGGGACAGGGGTGTTGGTCACGAGCAGTTCTTC. As protein: CASSWRDRGVGHEQFF. Using reference TRBV5-1 and TRBJ2-1 for the parts outside the CDR3, the full variable domain is KAGVTQTPRYLIKTRGQQVTLSCSPISGHRSVSWYQQTPGQGLQFLFEYFSETQRNKGNFPGRFSGRQFSNSRSEMNVSTLELGDSALYLCASSWRDRGVGHEQFFGPGTRLTVL.

The gene calls are TRBV12-3 or TRBV12-4 and TRBJ2-3; either TRBD1 or TRBD2 may supply D (5 bases each). V lost 7 bases to trimming and J lost 4 bases, with 15 bases between them. The CDR3 sequence is 14 residues long. The CDR3 here is CASKMGTAADTQYF. CDR3 nucleotides: TGTGCCAGCAAAATGGGGACCGCAGCAGATACGCAGTATTTT.

V gene TRBV4-2 combines with J gene TRBJ1-1, with a weak D call TRBD1 (5 bases). Deletions cut 2 bases from V and 3 bases from J, with 13 bases between. Germline assignment: CDR1 LGHNA and CDR2 YNFKEQ. The CDR3 totals 15 residues. CDR3 sequence (DNA): TGTGCCAGCAGCCAACGAGTAGGGGCCCACACTGAAGCTTTCTTT. Translated: CASSQRVGAHTEAFF.

To note about this clonotype: Just one base apart from a much larger clone, this may be a read error. In DNA, the CDR3 is TGTGCCAGCAGCCTGGGGGTAGCGGGAGGTATCTATGAGCAGTACTTC. Translating gives CASSLGVAGGIYEQYF. This chain joins TRBV5-5 and TRBJ2-5; 10 bases are shared with TRBD2. Germline V CDR1 and CDR2: SGHKS, YYEKEE (reference sequence). Trimming took 4 bases from V and 11 from J; bases not matched to a gene: 17. The CDR3 has 16 amino acids.

The chain has TRBV20-1 and TRBJ1-3; D may be TRBD1 (5 bases). The ends were cut back, 1 base at V and 0 bases at J, with 19 bases in the middle. CDR1 and CDR2 from the germline V gene are DFQATT and SNEGSKA (reference sequence). The CDR3 loop spans 18 amino acids. This CDR3 reads CSARVWARGTYSGNTIYF. The CDR3, as DNA: TGCAGTGCTAGAGTGTGGGCTCGGGGGACCTACTCTGGAAACACCATATATTTT.

There are a few counts of this clonotype. The chain carries TRBV20-1 and TRBJ2-7; D is perhaps TRBD1 or TRBD2 (6 bases each). The CDR3 is 15 amino acids. Per germline, CDR1 DFQATT and CDR2 SNEGSKA (reference sequence). The V end lost 0 bases, the J end lost 3 bases, and 15 bases lay between the germline ends. CDR3 loop: CSARDSDGGLYEQYF. DNA of the CDR3: TGCAGTGCTAGAGATTCCGACGGGGGCCTCTACGAGCAGTACTTC.

This clonotype occurred a few times. The chain has TRBV10-3 and TRBJ1-1, with unresolved D. This CDR3 region has 14 residues. The germline gives CDR1 ENHRY, CDR2 SYGVKD. Trimming pared 2 bases from V and 3 bases from J, leaving 10 bases between. CDR3 in DNA: TGTGCCATCAGTGAGCGGGTCGGGGACACTGAAGCTTTCTTT. Translating it yields CAISERVGDTEAFF.

Notes on this clonotype: One end of the junction is discordant with germline, which a read error may explain. J is TRBJ1-6 and V is TRBV20-1; the match to TRBD1 covers 7 bases. The germline CDR1 and CDR2 sequences are DFQATT and SNEGSKA (reference sequence). This CDR3 is built from 14 residues. DNA for the CDR3: TGTAGTGCGCCCTCCGGAACAGGGGTTTCACCCCTCCACTTT. This codes for CSAPSGTGVSPLHF.

This clonotype was detected ten times or more. CDR3 region: CSVEVVRRRTGSNEQFF. Written as DNA, the CDR3 is TGCAGCGTTGAAGTTGTTCGCAGAAGGACAGGGAGCAATGAGCAGTTCTTC. J is TRBJ2-1 and V is TRBV29-1; TRBD1 matches 8 bases. CDR1 SQVTM and CDR2 ANQGSEA come from the germline V gene. The V segment lost 1 base and the J segment 6 bases; nucleotides outside the gene matches: 14. The CDR3 length is 17 residues.

The sample holds a few counts of this clonotype. The rearrangement uses TRBV7-8 and TRBJ2-5; tentatively, D is TRBD2 (5 bases). Germline V CDR1 and CDR2: SGHVS, FQNEAQ. The CDR3 extends over 17 amino acids. Trimming cost V 6 bases and J 11 bases, with 31 bases left between them. The CDR3 spells CASSSLSGSGLVNEQYF. In DNA, the CDR3 is TGTGCCAGCAGTTCCCTTAGTGGGAGTGGACTTGTGAATGAGCAGTACTTC.